These 30 T cell receptor beta chains were all obtained from the same sample, sequenced in a study of read filtering for tumor transcriptome and immune sequencing. Molecular barcoded adaptors covering alpha/delta and beta/gamma chains were used on around 400 ng RNA. In TCRdb, the reads were re-called with MiXCR into one record per CDR3 protein. The sample carries 25,000 to 35,000 distinct CDR3 sequences, about an eighth recorded once. The sequencing sample was made of a population of CD138-negative cells sorted from bone marrow. The receptors were gathered from a donor aged 40 or older with multiple myeloma.

At least ten counts were recorded for this clonotype. The chain employs TRBV20-1 and TRBJ2-3; TRBD2 matches at 7 bases. Germline assignment: CDR1 DFQATT and CDR2 SNEGSKA (reference sequence). This CDR3 spans 14 amino acids. V lost 6 bases, J lost 5 bases, and 11 bases stayed unmatched. This CDR3 is CSAVGQPGGDTQYF. Here the CDR3 DNA reads TGCAGTGCCGTGGGCCAGCCGGGGGGAGATACGCAGTATTTT.

There are many counts of this clonotype. The chain joins TRBV6-2 or TRBV6-3 to TRBJ2-3; D ambiguous. Trimming pared 6 bases from V and 2 bases from J, leaving 18 bases between. Germline CDR1 is MNHEY and CDR2 is SVGEGT. This CDR3 is built from 16 residues. The DNA of the CDR3 is TGTGCCAGCAGCTCGATCGTACCCACATCCACAGATACGCAGTATTTT. It specifies CASSSIVPTSTDTQYF.

This clonotype was seen ten or more times. The rearrangement uses TRBV4-2 and TRBJ2-1; 11 bases fit TRBD2. CDR1 LGHNA and CDR2 YNFKEQ come from the germline V gene. V trimming: 5 bases; J trimming: 7 bases; junction bases outside the gene matches: 7. This CDR3 contains 15 residues. The CDR3 sequence is CASSALAGDVNEQFF. Written as DNA, the CDR3 is TGTGCCAGCAGCGCACTAGCGGGAGACGTTAATGAGCAGTTCTTC.

This clonotype occurred once. The CDR3 end shows no conserved phenylalanine or tryptophan, and so a read error is likely. The chain carries TRBV6-1 and TRBJ2-1; 7 bases fit TRBD1. V was pared by 5 bases and J by 8 bases, with 12 bases of the junction left unmatched. From germline, CDR1 is MNHNS and CDR2 SASEGT. This CDR3 has 15 amino acids. The CDR3: CASSPGAGGVDEQFS. For the CDR3, the DNA is TGTGCCAGCAGTCCCGGGGCAGGGGGTGTGGATGAGCAGTTCTCC.

This clonotype was picked up many times. The chain combines TRBV21-1 with TRBJ2-2. TRBV21-1 represents a pseudogene. The CDR3 has 14 amino acids. The CDR3 here is CASSKVGNTGELFF. In DNA, the CDR3 is TGTGCCAGCAGCAAAGTCGGGAACACCGGGGAGCTGTTTTTT.

This clonotype was observed many times. The J gene is TRBJ2-2, the V gene TRBV5-1; maybe TRBD2 (5 bases). The CDR3 runs 14 residues. Germline assignment: CDR1 SGHRS and CDR2 YFSETQ. The V and J ends lost 7 bases and 0 bases respectively, with 10 bases between them. CDR3 protein: CASFRGPNTGELFF. CDR3 DNA sequence: TGCGCCAGCTTCAGAGGGCCGAACACCGGGGAGCTGTTTTTT. Complete variable domain (other parts from reference TRBV5-1 and TRBJ2-2): KAGVTQTPRYLIKTRGQQVTLSCSPISGHRSVSWYQQTPGQGLQFLFEYFSETQRNKGNFPGRFSGRQFSNSRSEMNVSTLELGDSALYLCASFRGPNTGELFFGEGSRLTVL.

Many counts were recorded for this clonotype. The chain links TRBV2 to TRBJ2-5, with TRBD2 identical over 9 bases. In germline, CDR1 is SNHLY, CDR2 FYNNEI. The V segment lost 5 bases and the J segment 3 bases; nucleotides outside the gene matches: 7. The CDR3 runs to 15 residues. The CDR3 spells CASSRLAEREETQYF. The CDR3, as DNA: TGTGCCAGCAGTAGACTAGCGGAGAGGGAAGAGACCCAGTACTTC.

By frequency in the sample, this clonotype is medium-sized. The chain couples TRBV7-8 to TRBJ2-1, with D possibly matching TRBD2 (5 bases). The CDR3 length is 12 residues. V was shortened by 1 base and J by 12 bases, with 10 bases between the two germline ends. Germline values: CDR1 SGHVS, CDR2 FQNEAQ. CDR3 coding DNA: TGTGCCAGCAGCTTAGGTGCGGCGGGGCAGTTCTTC. It translates to CASSLGAAGQFF. Filled out from reference TRBV7-8 and TRBJ2-1, the complete variable domain reads GAGVSQSPRYKVAKRGQDVALRCDPISGHVSLFWYQQALGQGPEFLTYFQNEAQLDKSGLPSDRFFAERPEGSVSTLKIQRTQQEDSAVYLCASSLGAAGQFFGPGTRLTVL.

In this sample, this clonotype turned up a few times. The gene calls are TRBV7-8 and TRBJ2-1; maybe TRBD2 (5 bases). V lost 5 bases and J 8 bases, leaving 19 bases between the germline ends. Looked up from germline, CDR1 is SGHVS and CDR2 is FQNEAQ. The CDR3 covers 15 residues. For the CDR3, the DNA is TGTGCCAGCAGCCTCAGCGGCCCCCTCGGCTATGAGCAGTTCTTC. Translated: CASSLSGPLGYEQFF.

This clonotype has ten or more counts. The gene calls are TRBV18 and TRBJ2-5; D is uncertain. The CDR3 has 11 residues. V was shortened by 5 bases and J by 3 bases, with 4 bases between the two germline ends. Germline CDR1 is KGHSH and CDR2 is LQKENI. As DNA, the CDR3 is TGTGCCAGCTCAACCAAAGAGACCCAGTACTTC. Protein: CASSTKETQYF.

Concerning this clonotype: This sequence may be a read error, since a much larger clone differs from it by one base. The J gene is TRBJ2-7, the V gene TRBV7-9; D gene ambiguous. The CDR3 covers 13 residues. Trimming took off 6 bases at V and 8 bases at J, with 17 bases between the two ends. Looked up from germline, CDR1 is SEHNR and CDR2 is FQNEAQ (reference sequence). CDR3 bases: TGTGCCAGCAGACCTGGCCCCAAGTACAAGCAGTACTTC. This sequence encodes CASRPGPKYKQYF.

This clonotype showed up just once. This chain joins TRBV19 and TRBJ2-5, with 9 bases identical to TRBD2. The CDR3 runs to 15 residues. Trimming removed 3 bases from V and 0 bases from J; junction bases left unmatched: 2. Germline lookup yields CDR1 LNHDA and CDR2 SQIVND (reference sequence). The CDR3: CASSILAGNQETQYF. As DNA, the CDR3 is TGTGCCAGTAGTATCCTAGCGGGGAACCAAGAGACCCAGTACTTC.

This clonotype was counted many times. In nucleotides, the CDR3 is TGCGCCAGCAGTAAGGGGACGGGGTTGGAGACCCAGTACTTC. Its protein is CASSKGTGLETQYF. This chain links TRBV5-1 with TRBJ2-5; TRBD1 or TRBD2 may be the D gene (5 bases each). This CDR3 has 14 amino acids. Trimming took off 5 bases at V and 5 bases at J, with 16 bases between the two ends. The germline V gene has CDR1 SGHRS and CDR2 YFSETQ. The complete variable domain, with remaining parts taken from reference TRBV5-1 and TRBJ2-5, reads KAGVTQTPRYLIKTRGQQVTLSCSPISGHRSVSWYQQTPGQGLQFLFEYFSETQRNKGNFPGRFSGRQFSNSRSEMNVSTLELGDSALYLCASSKGTGLETQYFGPGTRLLVL.

This clonotype was picked up many times. The V gene is TRBV20-1, the J gene TRBJ1-1; possible D gene TRBD1, 6 bases. The CDR3 is made up of 15 amino acids. The germline CDR1 and CDR2 sequences are DFQATT and SNEGSKA (reference sequence). Deletions cut 5 bases from V and 0 bases from J, with 16 bases between. This CDR3 is CSAPEQGIMNTEAFF. DNA for the CDR3: TGCAGTGCTCCAGAACAGGGAATAATGAACACTGAAGCTTTCTTT.

This clonotype has ten or more counts. The J gene is TRBJ2-1, the V gene TRBV28; a weak D match, TRBD2 (6 bases). CDR3 length equals 17 residues. V was shortened by 7 bases and J by 2 bases, with 21 bases between the two germline ends. From germline, CDR1 is MDHEN and CDR2 SYDVKM. The DNA of the CDR3 is TGTGCCAGCACCCCCCGGCTAGCGAGGTCTACCTACAATGAGCAGTTCTTC. Translation gives CASTPRLARSTYNEQFF.

This clonotype was detected many times. This chain connects TRBV20-1 to TRBJ2-3; tentatively, D is TRBD1 (6 bases). The CDR3 has 16 amino acids. Per germline, CDR1 DFQATT and CDR2 SNEGSKA (reference sequence). V was cut by 0 bases and J by 2 bases, with 15 bases left in between. DNA of the CDR3: TGCAGTGCTAGAGATGGGCGAGGGGGATACACAGATACGCAGTATTTT. Its protein is CSARDGRGGYTDTQYF.

Concerning this clonotype itself: This sequence may be a read error, since a much larger clone differs from it by one base. The chain employs TRBV5-8 and TRBJ2-5; 9 nucleotides align to TRBD2. The length of the CDR3 is 16 residues. Germline V gene data show CDR1 as SGHTS and CDR2 as YDEGEE. CDR3 protein: CARSLGGTSNQETQYF. The CDR3 nucleotides read TGTGCCAGGAGCTTGGGAGGGACTAGCAACCAAGAGACCCAGTACTTC.

This clonotype was counted many times. The gene calls are TRBV5-1 and TRBJ2-1; TRBD2 agrees at 11 bases. Looked up from germline, CDR1 is SGHRS and CDR2 is YFSETQ. CDR3 length: 15 residues. V trimming: 7 bases; J trimming: 4 bases; junction bases outside the gene matches: 7. The CDR3 region is CASVPGTSGYNEQFF. The CDR3 DNA sequence: TGCGCCAGCGTTCCCGGGACTAGCGGTTACAATGAGCAGTTCTTC.

The chain recombines TRBV6-2 or TRBV6-3 with TRBJ2-1; TRBD1 matches 7 bases. TRBJ2-7 explains the end of the DNA better; the J call may be wrong. CDR3 length: 16 residues. The germline V gene encodes CDR1 MNHEY and CDR2 SVGEGT. The CDR3 DNA reads as TGTGCCAGCAGTTACGGACAGGACAGCTCCTACAATGAGCAGTACTTC. Translation: CASSYGQDSSYNEQYF.

This clonotype appeared many times. This sequence joins TRBV7-2 and TRBJ2-7; 8 bases align to TRBD1. The CDR3 length is 16 residues. Trimming cost V 4 bases and J 0 bases; bases outside gene matches: 8. The germline V gene encodes CDR1 SGHTA and CDR2 FQGNSA. The CDR3 here is CASSSPTGGYSYEQYF. The CDR3 DNA is TGTGCCAGCAGCTCGCCTACAGGGGGGTACTCCTACGAGCAGTACTTC.

This clonotype was counted at least ten times. The V and J genes are TRBV2 and TRBJ2-7, with D tentatively TRBD1 or TRBD2 (5 bases each). The germline gives CDR1 SNHLY, CDR2 FYNNEI. The CDR3 extends over 12 amino acids. V lost 7 bases to trimming and J lost 3 bases, with 10 bases between them. Written as DNA, the CDR3 is TGTGCCAGCAAGGGACCATTCTACGAGCAGTACTTC. The encoded protein is CASKGPFYEQYF.

This clonotype was detected ten times or more. The V call is TRBV27, the J call TRBJ2-1; the D gene is possibly TRBD2 (6 bases). V was pared by 8 bases and J by 10 bases, with 24 bases between. Germline V gives CDR1 MNHEY, CDR2 SMNVEV (reference sequence). This CDR3 comprises 15 residues. CDR3 nucleotide sequence: TGTGCCAGCGCTTGGAGGGACCCCAGACTCATGGAGCAGTTCTTC. It is translated as CASAWRDPRLMEQFF.

This clonotype appeared many times. The chain links TRBV7-9 to TRBJ2-5; no firm D call. The V gene's germline CDR1 is SEHNR and CDR2 FQNEAQ (reference sequence). The CDR3 consists of 12 residues. Trimming stripped 2 bases from V and 5 bases from J, with 6 bases between. The CDR3 DNA reads TGTGCCAGCAGCTTAATCCGGGAGACCCAGTACTTC. Translation: CASSLIRETQYF.

There are many counts of this clonotype. This chain links TRBV6-5 with TRBJ2-7, with TRBD2 as a possible D gene (5 bases). V shed 8 bases and J shed 4 bases, with 12 bases lying between them. The CDR3 is 12 residues long. Germline V gives CDR1 MNHEY, CDR2 SVGAGI. The CDR3 here is CASLSSSYEQYF. CDR3 nucleotide sequence: TGTGCCAGCTTATCTAGCAGTTACGAGCAGTACTTC.

This clonotype was seen repeatedly, ten times or more. This sequence joins TRBV27 and TRBJ1-5; D remains unclear. The germline V and J ends were trimmed by 3 bases and 0 bases, with 9 bases remaining between them. The germline gives CDR1 MNHEY, CDR2 SMNVEV (reference sequence). CDR3 length: 15 amino acids. CDR3 amino acids: CASSLTQDSNQPQHF. In DNA form, the CDR3 reads TGTGCCAGCAGTTTGACTCAAGATAGCAATCAGCCCCAGCATTTT.

This clonotype occurred a few times. This sequence may be a read error, since a much larger clone differs from it by one base. V and J are TRBV4-2 and TRBJ2-3; D ambiguous. TRBJ1-5 matches the DNA end more closely, so the J call is doubtful. The CDR3 sequence is 17 residues long. Germline CDR1 is LGHNA and CDR2 is YNFKEQ. CDR3 residues: CASSQDLLAESTDTQHF. CDR3 sequence (DNA): TGTGCCAGCAGCCAAGACTTACTAGCGGAGAGCACAGATACGCAGCATTTT.

On this clonotype: Here the CDR3 omits its conserved ending phenylalanine or tryptophan, so a read error is the likely source. It is unclear where the CDR3 begins or ends on the DNA, so no DNA is shown, and the CDR3 is as TCRdb lists it. The genes are TRBV6-5 and TRBJ2-1. 11 amino acids form the CDR3, both terminal residues included. Germline V CDR1 and CDR2: MNHEY, SVGAGI. The CDR3 region is CASSSLNEQLC.

This clonotype has only a few counts. This likely stems from a read error, as it lies one base from a far larger clone. The chain joins TRBV3-2 to TRBJ2-2. TRBV3-2 is shown as a pseudogene. The CDR3 is 14 residues long. As DNA, the CDR3 is TGTGCCAGCAGCCAAGAAACCCACACCGGGGAGCTGTTTTTT. It yields the protein CASSQETHTGELFF.

This clonotype has a count of ten or more. The chain combines TRBV29-1 with TRBJ1-5; D is undetermined. Deletions cut 7 bases from V and 2 bases from J, with 18 bases between. From germline, CDR1 is SQVTM and CDR2 ANQGSEA. The CDR3 has 15 amino acids. The CDR3 coding sequence is TGCAGCGCCCCCAAGGCACACAGCTGCAATCAGCCCCAGCATTTT. It specifies CSAPKAHSCNQPQHF. Using reference TRBV29-1 and TRBJ1-5 for the parts outside the CDR3, the full variable domain is SAVISQKPSRDICQRGTSLTIQCQVDSQVTMMFWYRQQPGQSLTLIATANQGSEATYESGFVIDKFPISRPNLTFSTLTVSNMSPEDSSIYLCSAPKAHSCNQPQHFGDGTRLSIL.

This clonotype was observed many times. This chain connects TRBV20-1 to TRBJ2-7; perhaps TRBD2 as D (6 bases). The CDR3 length is 16 residues. CDR1 DFQATT and CDR2 SNEGSKA come from the germline V gene (reference sequence). V was pared by 3 bases and J by 0 bases, with 18 bases between. CDR3 sequence: CSASGQGGAASYEQYF. In nucleotides, the CDR3 is TGCAGTGCTAGTGGTCAGGGAGGTGCGGCCTCCTACGAGCAGTACTTC.